A single sample gave rise to the 16 T cell receptor beta chains below, sequenced in a study of blood T cell repertoires in COVID-19. Profiled with immunoSEQ multiplex PCR; TCRdb holds only in-frame clones, not every one. The sample yields 250,000 to 300,000 clones, approximately 84% seen once. The sequenced sample consisted of PBMCs or T cells enriched from blood (not recorded which). These receptors were obtained from a woman in her forties or fifties who had been exposed to COVID-19.

V is TRBV18 and J is TRBJ2-7; possible D gene TRBD1, 7 bases. V shed 3 bases and J shed 11 bases, with 14 bases lying between them. CDR1 and CDR2 (germline): KGHSH, LQKENI. This CDR3 is 12 amino acids long. CDR3 DNA: TGTGCCAGCTCACCTCAGGGGGGAGAGAAGTACTTC. Translation: CASSPQGGEKYF.

The chain carries TRBV5-5 and TRBJ1-5; D is ambiguous. Trimming stripped 0 bases from V and 4 bases from J, with 11 bases between. Germline V gene sequence: CDR1 SGHKS, CDR2 YYEKEE (reference sequence). The CDR3 covers 15 residues. This CDR3 reads CASSLEVSGNQPQHF. The CDR3 region has the DNA TGTGCCAGCAGCTTGGAAGTGTCAGGAAATCAGCCCCAGCATTTT. The complete variable domain, with remaining parts taken from reference TRBV5-5 and TRBJ1-5, reads DAGVTQSPTHLIKTRGQQVTLRCSPISGHKSVSWYQQVLGQGPQFIFQYYEKEERGRGNFPDRFSARQFPNYSSELNVNALLLGDSALYLCASSLEVSGNQPQHFGDGTRLSIL.

This chain uses TRBV7-9 with TRBJ2-7; no clear D gene. This CDR3 is built from 11 residues. Germline V gene sequence: CDR1 SEHNR, CDR2 FQNEAQ (reference sequence). With 5 bases removed from V and 6 bases from J, the gap between germline ends came to 8 bases. This chain's CDR3 is CASSPLAEQYF. The CDR3 coding sequence is TGTGCCAGCAGCCCCTTGGCCGAGCAGTACTTC.

The chain recombines TRBV6-2 or TRBV6-3 with TRBJ2-4; D might be TRBD1 (5 bases). CDR3 length: 15 amino acids. V was clipped by 2 bases and J by 3 bases, with 11 bases between them. CDR1 is MNHEY and CDR2 is SVGEGT in the germline V gene. The DNA of the CDR3 is TGTGCCAGCAGTTACGCGACAGCAAGCAAAAACATTCAGTACTTC. Encoded protein: CASSYATASKNIQYF.

This clone came up many times. The chain is built from TRBV11-2 and TRBJ2-1; a weak D match, TRBD2 (7 bases). The CDR3 sequence is 14 residues long. From germline, CDR1 is SGHAT and CDR2 FQNNGV. V lost 6 bases and J lost 6, with 15 bases in between. The CDR3 reads CASRRGGSLNEQFF. CDR3 in DNA: TGTGCCAGCAGGAGGGGGGGGAGTCTCAATGAGCAGTTCTTC.

This clone was counted a single time. The V gene is TRBV7-2, the J gene TRBJ2-1; 7 bases align to TRBD2. From germline, CDR1 is SGHTA and CDR2 FQGNSA. There are 15 residues in the CDR3. V shed 2 bases, J shed 7 bases, and the junction held 8 bases outside the gene matches. The CDR3 loop reads CASSLPGLVVNEQFF. In DNA, the CDR3 is TGTGCCAGCAGCTTACCTGGACTAGTAGTTAATGAGCAGTTCTTC.

The chain links TRBV7-9 to TRBJ2-1, with D perhaps matching TRBD1 (5 bases). The CDR3 is made up of 13 amino acids. CDR1 SEHNR and CDR2 FQNEAQ come from the germline V gene (reference sequence). Trimming pared 8 bases from V and 5 bases from J, leaving 13 bases between. The CDR3 region has the DNA TGTGCCAGCGGGGAAGACAGCAACAATGAGCAGTTCTTC. Its translation is CASGEDSNNEQFF.

This chain connects TRBV12-3 or TRBV12-4 to TRBJ1-2; no definite D call. Trimming left V 2 bases short and J 4 bases short, with 8 bases between. The length of the CDR3 is 13 residues. This CDR3 is CASSLPAGYGYTF. The CDR3, as DNA: TGTGCCAGCAGTTTACCCGCGGGCTATGGCTACACCTTC.

Worth noting for this clone: Different DNA sequences within this sample yield the same CDR3. The V gene is TRBV5-1, the J gene TRBJ1-6; D remains unclear. Trimming cost V 5 bases and J 2 bases, with 8 bases left between them. The V gene's germline CDR1 is SGHRS and CDR2 YFSETQ. This CDR3 has 14 amino acids. CDR3 nucleotide sequence: TGCGCCAGCAGTCCCGGGACCTATAATTCACCCCTCCACTTT. This gives the protein CASSPGTYNSPLHF.

The chain couples TRBV11-2 to TRBJ2-2; 9 nucleotides match TRBD1. CDR3 length: 15 residues. Germline-derived CDR1 and CDR2 are SGHAT and FQNNGV. The V segment lost 6 bases and the J segment 5 bases; nucleotides outside the gene matches: 7. In nucleotides, the CDR3 is TGTGCCAGCAGTTCCGGACAGGGGATAACCGGGGAGCTGTTTTTT. Translation: CASSSGQGITGELFF.

The chain uses TRBV9 and TRBJ1-1, with D maybe TRBD1 (5 bases). The CDR3 spans 15 residues. Between the trimmed V and J ends, which lost 4 bases and 0 bases, there was a span of 13 bases. The V gene's germline CDR1 is SGDLS and CDR2 YYNGEE. The CDR3 DNA is TGTGCCAGCAGCCCGCCGACAGCTTTGAACACTGAAGCTTTCTTT. Amino acids: CASSPPTALNTEAFF.

This clone was counted at least ten times. The chain has TRBV5-5 and TRBJ1-5; TRBD1 matches 9 bases. V shed 4 bases and J 6 bases; nucleotides not matched to a gene: 11. Germline V gene data show CDR1 as SGHKS and CDR2 as YYEKEE (reference sequence). The CDR3 is made up of 16 amino acids. CDR3 sequence (DNA): TGTGCCAGCAGCCCCCGTGGGACAGGGCTTGGTCAGCCCCAGCATTTT. This encodes CASSPRGTGLGQPQHF.

This clone was recorded once. The chain uses TRBV15 and TRBJ2-3; the match to TRBD1 covers 11 bases. The V gene's germline CDR1 is LNHNV and CDR2 YYDKDF (reference sequence). This CDR3 contains 19 residues. After removal of 3 bases from V and 0 bases from J, the junction contained 11 bases not matched to a gene. CDR3 nucleotide sequence: TGTGCCACCAGCAGGGAAGCTGGACAGGGGGCCAGAAGCACAGATACGCAGTATTTT. This codes for CATSREAGQGARSTDTQYF.

The sample holds a few counts of this clone. V and J are TRBV5-1 and TRBJ2-2, with D perhaps TRBD1 (5 bases). Trimming took 1 base from V and 2 from J, leaving 9 bases between them. The CDR3 length is 15 residues. Germline V gene data show CDR1 as SGHRS and CDR2 as YFSETQ. CDR3 loop: CASSLTQGNTGELFF. DNA for the CDR3: TGCGCCAGCAGCTTGACGCAGGGTAACACCGGGGAGCTGTTTTTT.

The genes are TRBV20-1 and TRBJ2-7; D not certain. CDR3 length: 10 amino acids. V was cut by 3 bases and J by 7 bases, with 7 bases left in between. CDR1 is DFQATT, CDR2 SNEGSKA, per germline (reference sequence). DNA for the CDR3: TGCAGTGCTAGTACGAGGGAGCAGTACTTC. Its protein product is CSASTREQYF.

This chain joins TRBV11-2 and TRBJ1-5; D is uncertain. The germline gives CDR1 SGHAT, CDR2 FQNNGV. This CDR3 spans 13 amino acids. V gave up 5 bases and J gave up 2 bases, with 7 bases separating them. CDR3 amino acids: CASSQDGNQPQHF. For the CDR3, the DNA is TGTGCCAGCAGCCAGGATGGCAATCAGCCCCAGCATTTT.